This T cell receptor beta chain was obtained from a study of blood T cells in healthy people across ages. Overall study results and limits: The CMV status of each donor remained undetermined, and this could have confounded shifts in expanded clonotypes. Bulk PBMC profiling left naive and antigen-experienced comparisons inconclusive.

Healthy Caucasian individuals from Russia aged about 6 to 100 were enrolled as donors. The total RNA that was extracted per sample amounted to at least 5 micrograms. V was clipped by 5 bases and J by 5 bases; unmatched bases: 9. The germline V gene has CDR1 DFQATT and CDR2 SNEGSKA (reference sequence). The CDR3 is made up of 14 amino acids. This clonotype was observed at least ten times. Antigen unknown. The use of a sample-barcoded 5' primer and a J-beta primer mix characterized a second PCR of about 6 to 12 cycles. Each CDR3 protein gets one entry after TCRdb re-called the 5' RACE reads with MiXCR. The table shows roughly 500,000 distinct CDR3 sequences, with 25% to 30% occurring only once.

The V gene is TRBV20-1, the J gene TRBJ2-5; 9 nucleotides match TRBD1. Sequenced sample: blood. The clonotype originates from a woman in her 70s in good health. The CDR3 sequence: CSASPGQGGETQYF. The CDR3 nucleotides read TGCAGTGCTTCGCCGGGACAGGGTGGGGAGACCCAGTACTTC.